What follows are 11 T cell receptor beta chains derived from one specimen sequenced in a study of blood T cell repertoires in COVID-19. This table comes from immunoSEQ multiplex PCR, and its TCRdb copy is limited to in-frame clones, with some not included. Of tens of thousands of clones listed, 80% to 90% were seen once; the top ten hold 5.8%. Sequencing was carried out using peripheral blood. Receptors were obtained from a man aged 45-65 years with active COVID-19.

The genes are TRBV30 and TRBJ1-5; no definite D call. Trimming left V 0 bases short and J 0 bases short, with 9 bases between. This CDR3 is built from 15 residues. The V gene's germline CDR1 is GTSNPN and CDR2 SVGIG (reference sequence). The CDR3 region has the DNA TGTGCCTGGAGTGTACGGGGAGTTAGCAATCAGCCCCAGCATTTT. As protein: CAWSVRGVSNQPQHF.

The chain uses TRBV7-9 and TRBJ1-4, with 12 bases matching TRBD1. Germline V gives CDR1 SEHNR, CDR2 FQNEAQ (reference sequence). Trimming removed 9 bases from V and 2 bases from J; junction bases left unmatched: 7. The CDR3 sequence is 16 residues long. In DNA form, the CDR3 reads TGTGCCAGTTCCCCGGGACAGGGGGCGACTAATGAAAAACTGTTTTTT. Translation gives CASSPGQGATNEKLFF.

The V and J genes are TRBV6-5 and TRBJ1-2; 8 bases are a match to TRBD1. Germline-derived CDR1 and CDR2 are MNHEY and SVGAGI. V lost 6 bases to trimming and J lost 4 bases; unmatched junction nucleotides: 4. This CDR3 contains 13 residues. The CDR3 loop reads CASRGTGPYGYTF. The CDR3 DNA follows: TGTGCCAGCAGGGGGACAGGACCCTATGGCTACACCTTC.

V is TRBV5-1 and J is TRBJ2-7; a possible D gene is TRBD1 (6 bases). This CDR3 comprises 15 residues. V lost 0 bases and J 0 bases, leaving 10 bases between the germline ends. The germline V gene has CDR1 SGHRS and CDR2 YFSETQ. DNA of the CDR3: TGCGCCAGCAGCTTGGAGCAGGGGTCCTCCTACGAGCAGTACTTC. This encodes CASSLEQGSSYEQYF.

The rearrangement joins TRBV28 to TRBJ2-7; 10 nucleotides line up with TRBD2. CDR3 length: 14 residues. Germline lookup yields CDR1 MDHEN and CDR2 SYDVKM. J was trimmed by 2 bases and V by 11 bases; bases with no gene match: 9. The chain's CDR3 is CAALTSGPPYEQYF. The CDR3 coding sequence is TGTGCCGCACTGACTAGCGGGCCCCCCTACGAGCAGTACTTC.

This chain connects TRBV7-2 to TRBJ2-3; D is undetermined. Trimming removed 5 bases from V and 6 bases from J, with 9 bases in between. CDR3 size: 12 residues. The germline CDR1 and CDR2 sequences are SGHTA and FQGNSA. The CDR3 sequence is CASSRLSDTQYF. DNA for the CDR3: TGTGCCAGCAGCCGACTCTCGGATACGCAGTATTTT.

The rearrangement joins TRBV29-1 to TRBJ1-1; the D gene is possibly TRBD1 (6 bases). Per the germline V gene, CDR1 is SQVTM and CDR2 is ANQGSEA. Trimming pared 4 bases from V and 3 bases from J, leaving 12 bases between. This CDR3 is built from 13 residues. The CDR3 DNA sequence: TGCAGCGTTGGTACAGGGTACGACACTGAAGCTTTCTTT. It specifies CSVGTGYDTEAFF. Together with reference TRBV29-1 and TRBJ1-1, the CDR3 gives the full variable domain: SAVISQKPSRDICQRGTSLTIQCQVDSQVTMMFWYRQQPGQSLTLIATANQGSEATYESGFVIDKFPISRPNLTFSTLTVSNMSPEDSSIYLCSVGTGYDTEAFFGQGTRLTVV.

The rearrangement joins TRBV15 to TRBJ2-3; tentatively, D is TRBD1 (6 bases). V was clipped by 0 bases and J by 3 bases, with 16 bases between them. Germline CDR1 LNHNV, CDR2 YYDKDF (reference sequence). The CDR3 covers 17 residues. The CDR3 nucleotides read TGTGCCACCAGCAGAGATCCGGCAGGGGCCGGGACAGATACGCAGTATTTT. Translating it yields CATSRDPAGAGTDTQYF.

CDR3 bases: TGTGCCAGCAGCTTGCGTGCGGCGATCTCTGGAAACACCATATATTTT. It yields the protein CASSLRAAISGNTIYF. The genes are TRBV11-2 and TRBJ1-3; D gene unclear. The germline V gene encodes CDR1 SGHAT and CDR2 FQNNGV. V was shortened by 3 bases and J by 0 bases, with 12 bases between the two germline ends. There are 16 residues in the CDR3.

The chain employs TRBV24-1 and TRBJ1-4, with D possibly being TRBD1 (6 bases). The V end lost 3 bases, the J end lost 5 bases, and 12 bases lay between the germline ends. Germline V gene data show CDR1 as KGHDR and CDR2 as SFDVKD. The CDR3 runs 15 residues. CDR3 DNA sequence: TGTGCCACCAGTGATCCCCACCAGGGGAATGAAAAACTGTTTTTT. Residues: CATSDPHQGNEKLFF.

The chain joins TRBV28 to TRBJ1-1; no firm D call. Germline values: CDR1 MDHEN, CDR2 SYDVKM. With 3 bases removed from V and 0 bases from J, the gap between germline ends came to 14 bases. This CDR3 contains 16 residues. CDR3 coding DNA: TGTGCCAGCAGTTTTGGGTGGCGGCTCATGAACACTGAAGCTTTCTTT. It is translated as CASSFGWRLMNTEAFF.